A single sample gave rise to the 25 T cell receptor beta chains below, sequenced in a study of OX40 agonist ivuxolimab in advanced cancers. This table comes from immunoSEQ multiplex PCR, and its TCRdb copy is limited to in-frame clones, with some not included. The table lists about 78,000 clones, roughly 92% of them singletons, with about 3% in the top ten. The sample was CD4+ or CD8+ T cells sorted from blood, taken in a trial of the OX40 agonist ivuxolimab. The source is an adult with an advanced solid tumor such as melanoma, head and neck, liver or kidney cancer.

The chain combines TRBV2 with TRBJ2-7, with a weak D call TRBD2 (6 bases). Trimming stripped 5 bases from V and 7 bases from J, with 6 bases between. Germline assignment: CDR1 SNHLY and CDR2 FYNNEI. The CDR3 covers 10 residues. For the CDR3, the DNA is TGTGCCAGCAGTCGGGGGGAGCAGTACTTC. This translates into CASSRGEQYF.

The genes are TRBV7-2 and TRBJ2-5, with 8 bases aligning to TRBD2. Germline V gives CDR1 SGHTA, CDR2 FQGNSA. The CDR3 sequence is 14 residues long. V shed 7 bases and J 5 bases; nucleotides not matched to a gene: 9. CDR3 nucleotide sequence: TGTGCCAGCACCTCCCGGGGGGGCCGGGAGACCCAGTACTTC. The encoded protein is CASTSRGGRETQYF.

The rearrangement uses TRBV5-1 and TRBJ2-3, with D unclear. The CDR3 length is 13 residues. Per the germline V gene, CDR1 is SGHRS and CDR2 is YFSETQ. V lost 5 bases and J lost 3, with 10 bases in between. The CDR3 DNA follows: TGCGCCAGCAGACCCCTGGCTACAGATACGCAGTATTTT. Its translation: CASRPLATDTQYF.

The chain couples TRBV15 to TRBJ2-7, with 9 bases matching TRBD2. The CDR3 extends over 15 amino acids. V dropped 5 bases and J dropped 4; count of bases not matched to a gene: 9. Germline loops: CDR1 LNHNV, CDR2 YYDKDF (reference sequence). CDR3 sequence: CATSGRSGSRYEQYF. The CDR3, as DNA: TGTGCCACCAGCGGACGTAGCGGGAGCAGATACGAGCAGTACTTC.

The CDR3 is CASSLDTGDQPQHF. DNA of the CDR3: TGTGCCAGCAGTCTAGACACTGGGGATCAGCCCCAGCATTTT. This chain links TRBV6-6 with TRBJ1-5; D remains ambiguous. CDR1 is MNHNY and CDR2 is SVGAGI in the germline V gene (reference sequence). The germline V and J ends were trimmed by 5 bases and 5 bases, with 13 bases remaining between them. The CDR3 is made up of 14 amino acids.

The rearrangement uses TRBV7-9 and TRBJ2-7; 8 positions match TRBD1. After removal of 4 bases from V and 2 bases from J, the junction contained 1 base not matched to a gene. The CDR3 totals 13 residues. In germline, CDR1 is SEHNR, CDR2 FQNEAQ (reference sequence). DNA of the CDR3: TGTGCCAGCAGCTCGACAGGGGCCTACGAGCAGTACTTC. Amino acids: CASSSTGAYEQYF. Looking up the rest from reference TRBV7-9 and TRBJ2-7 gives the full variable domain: DTGVSQNPRHKITKRGQNVTFRCDPISEHNRLYWYRQTLGQGPEFLTYFQNEAQLEKSRLLSDRFSAERPKGSFSTLEIQRTEQGDSAMYLCASSSTGAYEQYFGPGTRLTVT.

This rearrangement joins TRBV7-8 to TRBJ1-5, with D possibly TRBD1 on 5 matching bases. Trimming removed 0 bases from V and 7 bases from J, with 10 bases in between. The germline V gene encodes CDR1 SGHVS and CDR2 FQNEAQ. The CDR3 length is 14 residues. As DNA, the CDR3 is TGTGCCAGCAGCTTAGCCTCAGAGGGGCAGCCCCAGCATTTT. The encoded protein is CASSLASEGQPQHF.

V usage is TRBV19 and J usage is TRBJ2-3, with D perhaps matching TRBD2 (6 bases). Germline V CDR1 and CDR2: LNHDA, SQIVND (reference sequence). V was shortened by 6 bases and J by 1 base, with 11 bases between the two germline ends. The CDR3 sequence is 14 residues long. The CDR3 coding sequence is TGTGCCAGTAGGGGACTTGGGGGCACAGATACGCAGTATTTT. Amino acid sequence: CASRGLGGTDTQYF.

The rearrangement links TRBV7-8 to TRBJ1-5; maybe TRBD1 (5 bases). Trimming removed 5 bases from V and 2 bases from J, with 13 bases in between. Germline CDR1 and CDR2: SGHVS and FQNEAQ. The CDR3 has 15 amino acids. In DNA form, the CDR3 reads TGTGCCAGCAGCCAAGGGGACCAAGGCAATCAGCCCCAGCATTTT. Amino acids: CASSQGDQGNQPQHF.

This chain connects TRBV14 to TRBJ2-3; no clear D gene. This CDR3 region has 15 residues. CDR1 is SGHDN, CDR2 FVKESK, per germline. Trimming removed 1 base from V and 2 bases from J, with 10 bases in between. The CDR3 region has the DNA TGTGCCAGCAGCCAAGGGCTTCAGACCACAGATACGCAGTATTTT. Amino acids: CASSQGLQTTDTQYF. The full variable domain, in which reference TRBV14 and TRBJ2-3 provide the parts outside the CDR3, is EAGVTQFPSHSVIEKGQTVTLRCDPISGHDNLYWYRRVMGKEIKFLLHFVKESKQDESGMPNNRFLAERTGGTYSTLKVQPAELEDSGVYFCASSQGLQTTDTQYFGPGTRLTVL.

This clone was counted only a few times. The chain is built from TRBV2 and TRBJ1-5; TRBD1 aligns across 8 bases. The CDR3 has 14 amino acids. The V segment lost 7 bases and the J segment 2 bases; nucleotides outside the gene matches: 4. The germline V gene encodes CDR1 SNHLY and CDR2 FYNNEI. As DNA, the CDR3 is TGTGCCAGCACTGGACAGGGACGCAATCAGCCCCAGCATTTT. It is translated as CASTGQGRNQPQHF.

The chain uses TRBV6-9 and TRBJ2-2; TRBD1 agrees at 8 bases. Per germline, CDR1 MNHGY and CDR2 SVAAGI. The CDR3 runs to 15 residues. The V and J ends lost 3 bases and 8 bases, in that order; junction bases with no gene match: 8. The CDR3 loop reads CASSYIARGQGELFF. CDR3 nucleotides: TGTGCCAGCAGTTACATCGCCAGGGGGCAAGGGGAGCTGTTTTTT.

The CDR3 sequence is CASSFRRGPNTEAFF. In nucleotides, the CDR3 is TGTGCCAGCAGCTTTAGAAGGGGCCCGAACACTGAAGCTTTCTTT. The chain employs TRBV5-6 and TRBJ1-1; a possible D gene is TRBD1 (5 bases). The CDR3 contains 15 residues. V lost 2 bases to trimming and J lost 1 base, with 12 bases between them. Germline values: CDR1 SGHDT, CDR2 YYEEEE.

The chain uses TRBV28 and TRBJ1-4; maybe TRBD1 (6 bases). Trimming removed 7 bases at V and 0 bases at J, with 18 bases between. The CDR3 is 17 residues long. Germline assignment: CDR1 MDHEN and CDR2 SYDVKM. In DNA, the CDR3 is TGTGCCAGCAAATGTCGAGCCAGGGGTGCAACTAATGAAAAACTGTTTTTT. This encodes CASKCRARGATNEKLFF.

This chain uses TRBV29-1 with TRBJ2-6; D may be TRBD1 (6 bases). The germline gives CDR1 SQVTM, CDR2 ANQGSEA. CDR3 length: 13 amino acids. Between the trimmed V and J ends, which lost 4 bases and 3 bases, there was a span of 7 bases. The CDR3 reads CSVAGDGANVLTF. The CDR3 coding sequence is TGCAGCGTTGCAGGGGATGGGGCCAACGTCCTGACTTTC.

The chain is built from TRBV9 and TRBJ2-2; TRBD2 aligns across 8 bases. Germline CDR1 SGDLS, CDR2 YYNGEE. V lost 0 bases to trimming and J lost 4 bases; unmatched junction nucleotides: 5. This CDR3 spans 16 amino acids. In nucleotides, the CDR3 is TGTGCCAGCAGCGTAGCGGCGGGGGGAACCACCGGGGAGCTGTTTTTT. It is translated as CASSVAAGGTTGELFF.

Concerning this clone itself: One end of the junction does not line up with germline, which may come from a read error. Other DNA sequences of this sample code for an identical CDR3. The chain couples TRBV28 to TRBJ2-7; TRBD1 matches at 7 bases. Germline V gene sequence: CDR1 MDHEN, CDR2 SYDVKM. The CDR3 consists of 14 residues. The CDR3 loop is CASSSDRVSAEQYF. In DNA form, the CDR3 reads TGCGCCAGCAGTTCCGACAGGGTTTCTGCCGAGCAGTACTTC.

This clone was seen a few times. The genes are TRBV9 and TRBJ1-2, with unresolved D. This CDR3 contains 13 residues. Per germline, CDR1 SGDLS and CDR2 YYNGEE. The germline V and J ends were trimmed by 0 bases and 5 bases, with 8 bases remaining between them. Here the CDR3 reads CASSVGTAYGYTF. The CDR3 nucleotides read TGTGCCAGCAGCGTAGGGACGGCGTATGGCTACACCTTC.

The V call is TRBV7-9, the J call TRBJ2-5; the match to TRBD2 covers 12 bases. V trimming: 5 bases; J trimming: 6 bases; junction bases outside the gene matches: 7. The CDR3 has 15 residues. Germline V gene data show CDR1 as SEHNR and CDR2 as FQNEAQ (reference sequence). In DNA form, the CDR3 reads TGTGCCAGCAGCCTTACTAGCGGGAGGATGAAGACCCAGTACTTC. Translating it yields CASSLTSGRMKTQYF.

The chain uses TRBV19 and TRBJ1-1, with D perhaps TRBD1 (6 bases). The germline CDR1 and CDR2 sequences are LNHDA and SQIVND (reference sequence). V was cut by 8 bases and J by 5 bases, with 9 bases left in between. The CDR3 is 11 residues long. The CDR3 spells CASGRGTEAFF. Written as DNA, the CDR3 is TGTGCCAGTGGTAGGGGGACTGAAGCTTTCTTT.

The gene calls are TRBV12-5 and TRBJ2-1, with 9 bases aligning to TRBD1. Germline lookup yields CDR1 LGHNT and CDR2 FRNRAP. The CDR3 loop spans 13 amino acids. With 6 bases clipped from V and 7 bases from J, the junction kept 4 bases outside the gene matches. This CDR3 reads CASGTGGVNEQFF. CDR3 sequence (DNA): TGTGCTAGTGGCACAGGGGGCGTTAATGAGCAGTTCTTC.

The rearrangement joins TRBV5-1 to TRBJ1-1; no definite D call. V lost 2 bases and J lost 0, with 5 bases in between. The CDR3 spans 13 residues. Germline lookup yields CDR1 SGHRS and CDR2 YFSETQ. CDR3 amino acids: CASSFTVNTEAFF. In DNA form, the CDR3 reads TGCGCCAGCAGCTTCACAGTGAACACTGAAGCTTTCTTT. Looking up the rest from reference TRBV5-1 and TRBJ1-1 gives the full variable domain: KAGVTQTPRYLIKTRGQQVTLSCSPISGHRSVSWYQQTPGQGLQFLFEYFSETQRNKGNFPGRFSGRQFSNSRSEMNVSTLELGDSALYLCASSFTVNTEAFFGQGTRLTVV.

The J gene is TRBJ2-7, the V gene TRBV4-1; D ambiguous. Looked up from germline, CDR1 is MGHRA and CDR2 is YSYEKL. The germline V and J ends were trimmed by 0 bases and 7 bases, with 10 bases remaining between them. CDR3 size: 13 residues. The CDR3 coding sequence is TGCGCCAGCAGCCAAGAGCCAAGAGGAGAGCAGTACTTC. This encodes CASSQEPRGEQYF.

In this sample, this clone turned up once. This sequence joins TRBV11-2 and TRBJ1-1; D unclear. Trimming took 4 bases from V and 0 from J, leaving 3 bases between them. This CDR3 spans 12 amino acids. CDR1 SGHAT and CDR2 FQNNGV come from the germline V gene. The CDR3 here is CASSWVNTEAFF. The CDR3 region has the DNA TGTGCCAGCAGCTGGGTGAACACTGAAGCTTTCTTT.

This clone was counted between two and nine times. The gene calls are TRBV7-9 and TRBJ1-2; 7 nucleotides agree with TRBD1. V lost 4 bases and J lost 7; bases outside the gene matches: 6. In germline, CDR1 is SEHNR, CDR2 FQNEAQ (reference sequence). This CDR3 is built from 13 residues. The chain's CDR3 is CASSSETGAGYTF. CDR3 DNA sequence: TGTGCCAGCAGCTCTGAAACAGGGGCTGGCTACACCTTC.